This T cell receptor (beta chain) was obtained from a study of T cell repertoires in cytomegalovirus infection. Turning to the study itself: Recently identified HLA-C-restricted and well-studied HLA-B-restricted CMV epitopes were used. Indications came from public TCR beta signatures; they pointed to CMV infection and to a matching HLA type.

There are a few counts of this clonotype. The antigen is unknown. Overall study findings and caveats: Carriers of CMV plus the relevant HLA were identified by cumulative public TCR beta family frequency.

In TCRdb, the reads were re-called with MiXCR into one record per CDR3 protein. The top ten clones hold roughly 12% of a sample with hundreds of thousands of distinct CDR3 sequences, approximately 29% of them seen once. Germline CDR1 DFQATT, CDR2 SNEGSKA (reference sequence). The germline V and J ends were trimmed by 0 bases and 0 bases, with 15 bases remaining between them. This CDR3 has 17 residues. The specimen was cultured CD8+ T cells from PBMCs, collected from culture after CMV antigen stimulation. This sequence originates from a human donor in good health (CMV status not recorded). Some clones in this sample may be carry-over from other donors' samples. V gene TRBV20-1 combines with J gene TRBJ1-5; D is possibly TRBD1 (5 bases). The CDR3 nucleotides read TGCAGTGCTAGAGATCAGAGCGGGACGGATAGCAATCAGCCCCAGCATTTT. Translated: CSARDQSGTDSNQPQHF.